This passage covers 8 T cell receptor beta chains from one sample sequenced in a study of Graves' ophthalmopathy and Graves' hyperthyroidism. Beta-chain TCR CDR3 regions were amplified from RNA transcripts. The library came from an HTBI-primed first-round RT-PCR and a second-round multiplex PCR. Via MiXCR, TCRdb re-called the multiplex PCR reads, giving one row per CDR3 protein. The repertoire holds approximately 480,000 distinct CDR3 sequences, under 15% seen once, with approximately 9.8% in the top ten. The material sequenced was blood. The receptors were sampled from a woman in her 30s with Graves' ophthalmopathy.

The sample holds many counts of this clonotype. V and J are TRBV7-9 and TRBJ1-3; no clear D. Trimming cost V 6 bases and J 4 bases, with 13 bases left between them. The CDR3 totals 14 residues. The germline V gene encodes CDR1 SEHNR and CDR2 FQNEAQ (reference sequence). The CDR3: CASSPPSTGNTIYF. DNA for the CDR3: TGTGCCAGCAGTCCGCCGTCGACGGGAAACACCATATATTTT.

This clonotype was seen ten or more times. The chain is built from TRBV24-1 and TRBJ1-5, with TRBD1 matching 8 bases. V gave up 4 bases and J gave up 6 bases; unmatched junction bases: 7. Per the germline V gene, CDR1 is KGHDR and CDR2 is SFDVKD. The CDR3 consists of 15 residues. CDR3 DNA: TGTGCCACCAGTGACCCGGACAGGGAGGGTCAGCCCCAGCATTTT. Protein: CATSDPDREGQPQHF.

This CDR3 is CASSQGDTYEQYF. CDR3 bases: TGCGCCAGCAGCCAAGGGGACACGTATGAGCAGTACTTC. The V call is TRBV4-1, the J call TRBJ2-7; possible D gene TRBD1, 6 bases. This CDR3 is built from 13 residues. CDR1 and CDR2 from the germline V gene are MGHRA and YSYEKL. V gave up 1 base and J gave up 7 bases, with 11 bases separating them.

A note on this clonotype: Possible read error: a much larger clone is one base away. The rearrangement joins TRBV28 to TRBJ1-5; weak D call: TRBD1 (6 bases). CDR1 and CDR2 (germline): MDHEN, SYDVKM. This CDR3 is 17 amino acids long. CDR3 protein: CASSSWEGRGFNQPQQF. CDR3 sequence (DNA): TGTGCCAGCAGTTCTTGGGAGGGCAGGGGCTTCAATCAGCCCCAGCAGTTT.

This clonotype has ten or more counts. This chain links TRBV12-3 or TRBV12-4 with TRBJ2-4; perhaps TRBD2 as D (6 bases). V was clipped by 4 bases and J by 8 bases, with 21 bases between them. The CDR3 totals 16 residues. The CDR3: CASSSYLSTTGDIQYF. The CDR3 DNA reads TGTGCCAGCAGTTCCTATCTTTCGACGACGGGGGACATTCAGTACTTC.

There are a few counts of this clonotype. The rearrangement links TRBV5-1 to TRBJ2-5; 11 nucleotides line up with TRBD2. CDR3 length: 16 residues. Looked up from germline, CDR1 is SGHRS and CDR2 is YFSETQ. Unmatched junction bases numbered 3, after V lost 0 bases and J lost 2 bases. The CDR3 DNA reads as TGCGCCAGCAGCTTGGTGACTAGCGGGGTTCAAGAGACCCAGTACTTC. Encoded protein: CASSLVTSGVQETQYF. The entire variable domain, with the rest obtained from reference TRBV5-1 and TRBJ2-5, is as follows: KAGVTQTPRYLIKTRGQQVTLSCSPISGHRSVSWYQQTPGQGLQFLFEYFSETQRNKGNFPGRFSGRQFSNSRSEMNVSTLELGDSALYLCASSLVTSGVQETQYFGPGTRLLVL.

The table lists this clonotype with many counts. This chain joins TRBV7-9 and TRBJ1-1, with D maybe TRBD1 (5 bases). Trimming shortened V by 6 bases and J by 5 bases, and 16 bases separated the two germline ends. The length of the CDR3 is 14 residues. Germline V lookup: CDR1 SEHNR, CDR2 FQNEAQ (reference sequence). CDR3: CASSPSGTDTEAFF. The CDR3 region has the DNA TGTGCCAGCAGTCCGAGTGGGACTGATACTGAAGCTTTCTTT.

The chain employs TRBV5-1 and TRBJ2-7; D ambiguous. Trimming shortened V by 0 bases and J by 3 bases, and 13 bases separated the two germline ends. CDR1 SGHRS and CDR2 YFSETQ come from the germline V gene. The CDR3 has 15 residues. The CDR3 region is CASSLASVYYYEQYF. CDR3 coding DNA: TGCGCCAGCAGCTTGGCGTCAGTATACTACTACGAGCAGTACTTC.